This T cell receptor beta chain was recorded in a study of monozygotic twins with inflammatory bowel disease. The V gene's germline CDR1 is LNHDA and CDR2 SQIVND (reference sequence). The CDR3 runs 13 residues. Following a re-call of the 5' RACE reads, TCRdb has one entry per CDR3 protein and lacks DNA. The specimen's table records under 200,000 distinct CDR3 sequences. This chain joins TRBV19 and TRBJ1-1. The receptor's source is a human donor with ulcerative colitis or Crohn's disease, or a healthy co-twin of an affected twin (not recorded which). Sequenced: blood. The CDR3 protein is CASSIRIGTEAFF.